What follows is one T cell receptor (beta chain) and its context. The entry originates in a study of shared clonotypes between healthy human individuals. Study processing details: Filtering of immunoSEQ junctional sequences could not match full-length read filtering. The method was immunoSEQ multiplex PCR; TCRdb's version includes in-frame clones alone and lacks a portion of them. D and trimming come from the DNA, and the V and J calls and clone size come from that table. The data hold more than 2 million clones, with just over 90% observed a single time. The naive CD8 subset, CD45RO-negative cells positively selected for CCR7, excluded terminally differentiated effector memory CD45RA+ cells. Trimming took 4 bases from V and 0 from J, leaving 14 bases between them. Germline V gene sequence: CDR1 SGDLS, CDR2 YYNGEE. This CDR3 comprises 15 residues.

The clonotype was recovered from a man aged 18 to 29 in good health. Some clones in this sample may be carry-over from other donors' samples. The rearrangement uses TRBV9 and TRBJ2-7; tentatively, D is TRBD1 or TRBD2 (5 bases each). Source material: naive CD8+ T cells from PBMCs. The CDR3 region is CASSPGAATSYEQYF. The DNA of the CDR3 is TGTGCCAGCAGCCCCGGGGCAGCCACCTCCTACGAGCAGTACTTC.